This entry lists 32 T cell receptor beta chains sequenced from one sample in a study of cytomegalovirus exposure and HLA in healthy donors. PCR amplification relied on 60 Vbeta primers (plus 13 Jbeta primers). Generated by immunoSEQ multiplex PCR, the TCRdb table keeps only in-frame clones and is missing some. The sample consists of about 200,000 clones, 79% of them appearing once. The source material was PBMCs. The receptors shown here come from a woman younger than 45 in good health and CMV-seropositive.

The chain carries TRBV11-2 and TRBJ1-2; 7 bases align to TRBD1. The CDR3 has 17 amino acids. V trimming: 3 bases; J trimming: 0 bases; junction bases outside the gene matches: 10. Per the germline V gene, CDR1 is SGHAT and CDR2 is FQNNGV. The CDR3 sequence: CASSFWPRDSPNYGYTF. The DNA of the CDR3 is TGTGCCAGCAGCTTTTGGCCTCGGGACAGTCCTAACTATGGCTACACCTTC.

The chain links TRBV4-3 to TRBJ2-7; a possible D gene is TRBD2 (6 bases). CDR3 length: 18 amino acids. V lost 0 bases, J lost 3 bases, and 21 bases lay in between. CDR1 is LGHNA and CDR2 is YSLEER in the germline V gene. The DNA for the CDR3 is TGCGCCAGCAGCCAAGATTTCCCTTTAACGGGACTGGACTACGAGCAGTACTTC. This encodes CASSQDFPLTGLDYEQYF.

CDR3 in DNA: TGTGCCATCAGAGGGGGCGTAAATCAGCCCCAGCATTTT. Translated, it gives CAIRGGVNQPQHF. The rearrangement links TRBV10-3 to TRBJ1-5, with 7 positions matching TRBD1. This CDR3 spans 13 amino acids. CDR1 is ENHRY, CDR2 SYGVKD, per germline. V was clipped by 6 bases and J by 4 bases; unmatched bases: 3.

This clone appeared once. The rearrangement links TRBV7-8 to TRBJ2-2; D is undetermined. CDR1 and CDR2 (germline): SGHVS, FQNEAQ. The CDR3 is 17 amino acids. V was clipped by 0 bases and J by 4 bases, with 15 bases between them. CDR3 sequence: CASSLAFESRGTGELFF. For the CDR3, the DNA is TGTGCCAGCAGCTTAGCGTTTGAGTCTAGAGGCACCGGGGAGCTGTTTTTT.

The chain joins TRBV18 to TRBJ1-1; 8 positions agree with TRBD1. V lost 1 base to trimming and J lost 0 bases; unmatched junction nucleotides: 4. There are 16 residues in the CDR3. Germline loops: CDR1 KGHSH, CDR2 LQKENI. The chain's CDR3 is CASSPLDRAMNTEAFF. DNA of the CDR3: TGTGCCAGCTCACCACTGGACAGGGCAATGAACACTGAAGCTTTCTTT.

CDR3 in amino acids: CASKRGLQRSYATNEKLFF. The CDR3 DNA is TGTGCCAGTAAGAGAGGGTTACAGCGATCGTACGCAACTAATGAAAAACTGTTTTTT. This chain uses TRBV19 with TRBJ1-4; D ambiguous. Germline loops: CDR1 LNHDA, CDR2 SQIVND (reference sequence). The CDR3 runs to 19 residues. Trimming removed 7 bases at V and 0 bases at J, with 24 bases between.

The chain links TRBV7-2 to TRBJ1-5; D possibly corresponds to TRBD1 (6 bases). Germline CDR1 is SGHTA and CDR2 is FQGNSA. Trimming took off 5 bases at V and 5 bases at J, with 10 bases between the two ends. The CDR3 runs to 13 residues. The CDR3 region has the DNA TGTGCCAGCAGCCGGGACACCTATCAGCCCCAGCATTTT. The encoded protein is CASSRDTYQPQHF.

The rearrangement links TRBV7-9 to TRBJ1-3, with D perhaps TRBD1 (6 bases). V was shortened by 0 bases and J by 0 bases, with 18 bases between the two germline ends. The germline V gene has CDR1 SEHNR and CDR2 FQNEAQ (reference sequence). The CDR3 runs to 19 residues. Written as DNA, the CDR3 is TGTGCCAGCAGCTTAGCCGGACAGAATCTCGTCCACTCTGGAAACACCATATATTTT. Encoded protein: CASSLAGQNLVHSGNTIYF.

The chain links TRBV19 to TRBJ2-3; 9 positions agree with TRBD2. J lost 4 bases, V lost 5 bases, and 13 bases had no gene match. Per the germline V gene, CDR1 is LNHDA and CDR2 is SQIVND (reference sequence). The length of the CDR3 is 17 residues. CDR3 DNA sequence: TGTGCCAGTAGTTCGGAGATGGGCCTAGCGGGATCAGATACGCAGTATTTT. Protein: CASSSEMGLAGSDTQYF.

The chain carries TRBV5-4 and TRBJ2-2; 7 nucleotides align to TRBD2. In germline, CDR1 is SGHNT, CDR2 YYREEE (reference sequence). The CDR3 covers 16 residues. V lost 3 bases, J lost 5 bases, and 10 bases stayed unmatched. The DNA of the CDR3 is TGTGCCAGCAGCTCCCGGCCTGGGGGGGTAACCGGGGAGCTGTTTTTT. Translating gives CASSSRPGGVTGELFF.

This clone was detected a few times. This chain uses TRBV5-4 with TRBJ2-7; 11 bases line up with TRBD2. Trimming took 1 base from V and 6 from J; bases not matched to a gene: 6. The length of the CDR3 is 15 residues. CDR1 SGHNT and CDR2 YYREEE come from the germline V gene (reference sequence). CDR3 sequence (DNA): TGTGCCAGCAGCTTGTTTAGCGGGAGGGCCGTCGAGCAGTACTTC. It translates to CASSLFSGRAVEQYF. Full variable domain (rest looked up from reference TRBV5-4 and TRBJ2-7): ETGVTQSPTHLIKTRGQQVTLRCSSQSGHNTVSWYQQALGQGPQFIFQYYREEENGRGNFPPRFSGLQFPNYSSELNVNALELDDSALYLCASSLFSGRAVEQYFGPGTRLTVT.

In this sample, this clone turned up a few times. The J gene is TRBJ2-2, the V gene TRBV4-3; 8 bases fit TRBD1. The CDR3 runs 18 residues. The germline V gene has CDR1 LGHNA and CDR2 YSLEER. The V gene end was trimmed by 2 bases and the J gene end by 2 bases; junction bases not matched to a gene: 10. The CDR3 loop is CASSQPPDRAYNTGELFF. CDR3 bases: TGCGCCAGCAGCCAACCCCCGGACAGGGCTTATAACACCGGGGAGCTGTTTTTT.

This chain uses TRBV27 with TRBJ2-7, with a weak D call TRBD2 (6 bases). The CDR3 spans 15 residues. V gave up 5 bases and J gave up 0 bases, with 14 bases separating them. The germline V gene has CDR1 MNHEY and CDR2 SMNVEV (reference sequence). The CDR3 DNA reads TGTGCCAGCAGTCAAGACGCGGGACGCTCCTACGAGCAGTACTTC. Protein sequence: CASSQDAGRSYEQYF.

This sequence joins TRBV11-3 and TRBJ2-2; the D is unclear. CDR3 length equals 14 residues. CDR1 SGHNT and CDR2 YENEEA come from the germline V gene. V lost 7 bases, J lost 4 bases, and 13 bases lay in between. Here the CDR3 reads CASTLVRSTGELFF. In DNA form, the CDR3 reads TGTGCCAGCACCCTTGTGAGGAGCACCGGGGAGCTGTTTTTT.

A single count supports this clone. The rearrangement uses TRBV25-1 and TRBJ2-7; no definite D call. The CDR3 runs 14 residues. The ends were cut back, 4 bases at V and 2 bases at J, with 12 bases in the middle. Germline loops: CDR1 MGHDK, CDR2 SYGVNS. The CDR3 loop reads CASSGADITYEQYF. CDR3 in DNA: TGTGCCAGCAGTGGGGCCGACATAACCTACGAGCAGTACTTC.

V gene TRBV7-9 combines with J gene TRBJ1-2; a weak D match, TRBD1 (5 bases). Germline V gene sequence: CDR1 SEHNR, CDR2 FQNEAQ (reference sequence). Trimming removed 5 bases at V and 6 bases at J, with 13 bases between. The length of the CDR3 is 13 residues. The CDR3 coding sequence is TGTGCCAGCAGCGCCAGGGTTGGTGATGGCTACACCTTC. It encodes CASSARVGDGYTF.

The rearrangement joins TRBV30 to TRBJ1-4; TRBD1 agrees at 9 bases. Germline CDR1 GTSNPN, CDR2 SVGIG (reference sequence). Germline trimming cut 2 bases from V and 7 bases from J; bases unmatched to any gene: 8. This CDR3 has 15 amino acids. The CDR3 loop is CAWSPGTGRIEKLFF. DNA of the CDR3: TGTGCCTGGAGTCCCGGGACAGGGAGGATTGAAAAACTGTTTTTT.

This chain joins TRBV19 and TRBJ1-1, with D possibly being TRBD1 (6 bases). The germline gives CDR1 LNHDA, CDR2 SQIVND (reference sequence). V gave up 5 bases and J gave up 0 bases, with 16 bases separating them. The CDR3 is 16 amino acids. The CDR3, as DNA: TGTGCCAGTAGTTCCAGGACAGACCTTTTGAACACTGAAGCTTTCTTT. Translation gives CASSSRTDLLNTEAFF. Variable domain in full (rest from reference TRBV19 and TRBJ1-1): DGGITQSPKYLFRKEGQNVTLSCEQNLNHDAMYWYRQDPGQGLRLIYYSQIVNDFQKGDIAEGYSVSREKKESFPLTVTSAQKNPTAFYLCASSSRTDLLNTEAFFGQGTRLTVV.

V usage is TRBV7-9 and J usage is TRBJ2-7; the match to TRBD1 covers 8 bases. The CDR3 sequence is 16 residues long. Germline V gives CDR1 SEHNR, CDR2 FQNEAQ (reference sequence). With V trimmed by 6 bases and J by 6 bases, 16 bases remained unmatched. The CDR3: CASRNRRQGKMGEQYF. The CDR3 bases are TGTGCCAGCAGAAATCGTCGACAGGGGAAAATGGGCGAGCAGTACTTC. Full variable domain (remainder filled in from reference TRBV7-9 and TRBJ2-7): DTGVSQNPRHKITKRGQNVTFRCDPISEHNRLYWYRQTLGQGPEFLTYFQNEAQLEKSRLLSDRFSAERPKGSFSTLEIQRTEQGDSAMYLCASRNRRQGKMGEQYFGPGTRLTVT.

CDR3 nucleotide sequence: TGTGCCAGCAGCACGTCGGCTAGCGCGGGACCTCTAGCCAAAAACATTCAGTACTTC. This translates into CASSTSASAGPLAKNIQYF. The chain recombines TRBV13 with TRBJ2-4, with D possibly being TRBD2 (6 bases). V was pared by 5 bases and J by 0 bases, with 23 bases between. Germline V gives CDR1 PRHDT, CDR2 FYEKMQ (reference sequence). This CDR3 spans 19 amino acids.

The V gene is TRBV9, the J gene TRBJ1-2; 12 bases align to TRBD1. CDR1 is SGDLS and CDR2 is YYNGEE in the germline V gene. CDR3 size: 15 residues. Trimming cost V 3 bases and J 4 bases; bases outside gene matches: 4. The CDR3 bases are TGTGCCAGCAGCGGGGGACAGGGGGCGGCCTATGGCTACACCTTC. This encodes CASSGGQGAAYGYTF.

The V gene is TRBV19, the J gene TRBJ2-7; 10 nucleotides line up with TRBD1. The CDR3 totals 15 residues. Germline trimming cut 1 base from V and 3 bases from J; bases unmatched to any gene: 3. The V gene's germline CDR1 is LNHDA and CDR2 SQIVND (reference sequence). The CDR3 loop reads CASSIGQGAYYEQYF. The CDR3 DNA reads TGTGCCAGTAGTATAGGACAGGGGGCTTACTACGAGCAGTACTTC.

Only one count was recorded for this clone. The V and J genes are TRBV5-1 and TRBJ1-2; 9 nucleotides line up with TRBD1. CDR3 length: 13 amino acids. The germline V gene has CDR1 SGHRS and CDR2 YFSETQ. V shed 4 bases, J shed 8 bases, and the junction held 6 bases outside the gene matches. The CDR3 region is CASSRDREDGYTF. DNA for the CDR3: TGCGCCAGCAGCCGGGACAGGGAAGACGGCTACACCTTC.

CDR3 sequence reads: CASSLRGSRIAGNTIYF. The CDR3 DNA is TGTGCCAGCAGCTTACGAGGGTCCCGGATAGCTGGAAACACCATATATTTT. The chain links TRBV11-2 to TRBJ1-3, with unresolved D. This CDR3 is 17 amino acids long. Germline V gene lookup returns CDR1 SGHAT and CDR2 FQNNGV. V shed 2 bases and J shed 2 bases, with 16 bases lying between them.

The CDR3 DNA reads TGTGCCAGCAGCTTACCCACGCAGAGAGGCGAAAAACTGTTTTTT. It encodes CASSLPTQRGEKLFF. This chain joins TRBV7-2 and TRBJ1-4; D not resolved. The CDR3 spans 15 residues. Between the trimmed V and J ends, which lost 2 bases and 8 bases, there was a span of 15 bases. Germline CDR1 is SGHTA and CDR2 is FQGNSA.

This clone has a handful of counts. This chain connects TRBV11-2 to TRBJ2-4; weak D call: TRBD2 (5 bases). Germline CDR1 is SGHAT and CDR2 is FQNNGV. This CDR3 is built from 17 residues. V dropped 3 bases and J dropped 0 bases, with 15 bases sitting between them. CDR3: CASSFYRGRIAKNIQYF. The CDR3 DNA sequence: TGTGCCAGCAGCTTTTACCGGGGTCGGATAGCCAAAAACATTCAGTACTTC.

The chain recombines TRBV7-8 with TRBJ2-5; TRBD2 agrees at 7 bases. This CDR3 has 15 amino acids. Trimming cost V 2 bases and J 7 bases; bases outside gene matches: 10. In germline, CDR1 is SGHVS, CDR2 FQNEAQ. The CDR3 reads CASSLTASGRVTQYF. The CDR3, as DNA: TGTGCCAGCAGCTTAACAGCTAGCGGAAGGGTGACCCAGTACTTC.

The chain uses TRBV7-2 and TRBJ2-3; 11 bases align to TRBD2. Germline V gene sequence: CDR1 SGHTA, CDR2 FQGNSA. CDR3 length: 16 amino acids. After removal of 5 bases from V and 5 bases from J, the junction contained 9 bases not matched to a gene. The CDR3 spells CASSESSGRRGDTQYF. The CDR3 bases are TGTGCCAGCAGCGAGTCTAGCGGGAGGAGAGGAGATACGCAGTATTTT.

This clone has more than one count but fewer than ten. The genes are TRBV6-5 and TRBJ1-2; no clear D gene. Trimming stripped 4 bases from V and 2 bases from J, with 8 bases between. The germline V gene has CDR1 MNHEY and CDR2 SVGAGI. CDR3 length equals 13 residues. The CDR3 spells CASSFDGNYGYTF. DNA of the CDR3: TGTGCCAGCAGTTTTGACGGGAACTATGGCTACACCTTC.

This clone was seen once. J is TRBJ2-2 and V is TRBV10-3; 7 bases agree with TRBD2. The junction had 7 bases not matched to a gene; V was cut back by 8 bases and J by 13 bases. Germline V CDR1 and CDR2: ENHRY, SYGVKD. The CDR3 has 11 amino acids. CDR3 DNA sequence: TGTGCCATCGGGGGGGTTCCGTCGCTGTTTTTT. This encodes CAIGGVPSLFF.

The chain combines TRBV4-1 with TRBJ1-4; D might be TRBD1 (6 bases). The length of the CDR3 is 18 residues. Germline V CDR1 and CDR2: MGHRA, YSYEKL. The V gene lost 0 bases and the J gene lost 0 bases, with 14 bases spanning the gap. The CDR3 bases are TGCGCCAGCAGCCAAGATCGGCGGCAGGGGACAACTAATGAAAAACTGTTTTTT. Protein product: CASSQDRRQGTTNEKLFF.

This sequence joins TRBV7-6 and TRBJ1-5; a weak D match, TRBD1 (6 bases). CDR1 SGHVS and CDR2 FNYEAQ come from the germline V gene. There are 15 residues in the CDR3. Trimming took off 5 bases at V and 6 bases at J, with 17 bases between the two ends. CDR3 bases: TGTGCCAGCAGCCGGGGGGCAGGGGAGGTTCAGCCCCAGCATTTT. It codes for CASSRGAGEVQPQHF.